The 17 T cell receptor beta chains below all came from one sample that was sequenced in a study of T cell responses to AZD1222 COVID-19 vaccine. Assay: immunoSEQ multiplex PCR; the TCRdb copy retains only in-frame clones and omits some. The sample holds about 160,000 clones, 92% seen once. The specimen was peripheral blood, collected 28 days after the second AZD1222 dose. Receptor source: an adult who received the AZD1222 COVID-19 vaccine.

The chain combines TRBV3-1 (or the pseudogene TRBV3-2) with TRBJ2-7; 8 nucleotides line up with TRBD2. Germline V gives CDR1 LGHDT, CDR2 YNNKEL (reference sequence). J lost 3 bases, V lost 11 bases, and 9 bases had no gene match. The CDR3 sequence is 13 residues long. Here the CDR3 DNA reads TGTGCCTTACAAAGAGCGGGGGTCTACGAGCAGTACTTC. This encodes CALQRAGVYEQYF.

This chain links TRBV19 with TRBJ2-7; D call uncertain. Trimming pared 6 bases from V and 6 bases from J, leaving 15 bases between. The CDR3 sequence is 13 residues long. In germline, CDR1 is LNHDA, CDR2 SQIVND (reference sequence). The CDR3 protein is CASREAGLREQYF. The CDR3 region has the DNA TGTGCCAGTAGAGAGGCAGGCCTCCGCGAGCAGTACTTC. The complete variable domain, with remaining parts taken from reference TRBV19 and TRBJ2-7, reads DGGITQSPKYLFRKEGQNVTLSCEQNLNHDAMYWYRQDPGQGLRLIYYSQIVNDFQKGDIAEGYSVSREKKESFPLTVTSAQKNPTAFYLCASREAGLREQYFGPGTRLTVT.

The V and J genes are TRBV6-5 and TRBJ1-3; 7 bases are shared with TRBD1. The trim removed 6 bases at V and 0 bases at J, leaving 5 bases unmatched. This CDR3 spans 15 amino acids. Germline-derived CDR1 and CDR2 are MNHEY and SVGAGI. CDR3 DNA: TGTGCCAGCAGCCTGACAGGGAGCTCTGGAAACACCATATATTTT. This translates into CASSLTGSSGNTIYF.

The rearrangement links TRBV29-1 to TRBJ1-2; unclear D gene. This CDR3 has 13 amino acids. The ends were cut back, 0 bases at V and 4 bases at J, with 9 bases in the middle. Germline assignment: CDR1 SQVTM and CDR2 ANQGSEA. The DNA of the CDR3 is TGCAGCGTTGAAGATCTGGTATCCTATGGCTACACCTTC. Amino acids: CSVEDLVSYGYTF.

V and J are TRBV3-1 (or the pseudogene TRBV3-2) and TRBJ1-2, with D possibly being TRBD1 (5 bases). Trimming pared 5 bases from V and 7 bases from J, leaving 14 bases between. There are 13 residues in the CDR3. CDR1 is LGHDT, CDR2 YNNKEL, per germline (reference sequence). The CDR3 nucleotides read TGTGCCAGCAGCTCAGCCGGGACGCCTGGCTACACCTTC. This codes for CASSSAGTPGYTF.

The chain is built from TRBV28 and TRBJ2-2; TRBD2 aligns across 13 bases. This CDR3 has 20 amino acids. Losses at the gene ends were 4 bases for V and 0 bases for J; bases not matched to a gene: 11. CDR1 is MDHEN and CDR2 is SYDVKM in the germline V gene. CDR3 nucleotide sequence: TGTGCCAGCAGTTGGGGAGGACTAGCGGGAGTTTATTCGAACACCGGGGAGCTGTTTTTT. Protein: CASSWGGLAGVYSNTGELFF.

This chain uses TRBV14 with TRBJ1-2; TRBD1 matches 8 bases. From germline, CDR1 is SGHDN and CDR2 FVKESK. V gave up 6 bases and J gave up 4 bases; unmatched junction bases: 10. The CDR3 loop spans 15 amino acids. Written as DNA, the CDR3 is TGTGCCAGCAGTCGATTTTCCGGGACAGGCTATGGCTACACCTTC. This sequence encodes CASSRFSGTGYGYTF.

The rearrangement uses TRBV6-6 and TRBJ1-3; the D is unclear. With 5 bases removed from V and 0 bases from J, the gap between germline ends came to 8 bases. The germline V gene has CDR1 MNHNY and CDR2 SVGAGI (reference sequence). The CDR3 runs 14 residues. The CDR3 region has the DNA TGTGCCAGCAGTACCTCCGGCTCTGGAAACACCATATATTTT. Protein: CASSTSGSGNTIYF.

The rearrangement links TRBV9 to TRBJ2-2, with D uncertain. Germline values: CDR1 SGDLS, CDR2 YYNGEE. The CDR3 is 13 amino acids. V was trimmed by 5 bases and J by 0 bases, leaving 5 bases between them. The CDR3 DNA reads TGTGCCAGCAGGGGTACGAACACCGGGGAGCTGTTTTTT. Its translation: CASRGTNTGELFF.

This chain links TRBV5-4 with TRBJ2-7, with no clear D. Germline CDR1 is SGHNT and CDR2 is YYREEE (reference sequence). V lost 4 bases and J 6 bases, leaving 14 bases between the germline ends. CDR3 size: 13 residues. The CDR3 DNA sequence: TGTGCCAGCAGCGGCTCCCACCCTCGCGAGCAGTACTTC. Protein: CASSGSHPREQYF.

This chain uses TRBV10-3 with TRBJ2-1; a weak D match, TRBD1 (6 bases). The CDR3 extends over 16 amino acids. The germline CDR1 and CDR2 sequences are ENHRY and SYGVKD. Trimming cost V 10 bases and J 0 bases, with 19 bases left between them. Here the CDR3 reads CATQTRQGSSYNEQFF. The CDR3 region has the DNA TGTGCCACCCAAACTCGTCAGGGGAGCTCCTACAATGAGCAGTTCTTC.

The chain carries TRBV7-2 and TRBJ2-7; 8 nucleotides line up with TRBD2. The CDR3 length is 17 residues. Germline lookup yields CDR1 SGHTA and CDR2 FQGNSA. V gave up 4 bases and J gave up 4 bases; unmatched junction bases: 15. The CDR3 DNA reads TGTGCCAGCAGCTCGCTCTATAGCGGGACCCGACGATACGAGCAGTACTTC. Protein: CASSSLYSGTRRYEQYF.

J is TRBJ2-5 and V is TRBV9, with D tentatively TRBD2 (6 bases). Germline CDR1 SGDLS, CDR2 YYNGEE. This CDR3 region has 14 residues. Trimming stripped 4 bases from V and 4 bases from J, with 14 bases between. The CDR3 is CASSPKTGGETQYF. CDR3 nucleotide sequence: TGTGCCAGCAGCCCTAAAACCGGGGGAGAGACCCAGTACTTC.

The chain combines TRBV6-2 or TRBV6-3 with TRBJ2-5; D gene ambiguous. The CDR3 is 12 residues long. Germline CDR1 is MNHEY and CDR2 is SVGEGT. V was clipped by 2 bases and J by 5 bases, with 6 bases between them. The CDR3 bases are TGTGCCAGCAGTTACGCAAGTGAGACCCAGTACTTC. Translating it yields CASSYASETQYF.

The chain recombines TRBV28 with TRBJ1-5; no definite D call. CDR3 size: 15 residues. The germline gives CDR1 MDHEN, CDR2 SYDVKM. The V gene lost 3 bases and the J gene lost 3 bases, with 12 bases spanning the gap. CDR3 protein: CASSFVAGLNQPQHF. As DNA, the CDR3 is TGTGCCAGCAGTTTCGTGGCAGGACTCAATCAGCCCCAGCATTTT.

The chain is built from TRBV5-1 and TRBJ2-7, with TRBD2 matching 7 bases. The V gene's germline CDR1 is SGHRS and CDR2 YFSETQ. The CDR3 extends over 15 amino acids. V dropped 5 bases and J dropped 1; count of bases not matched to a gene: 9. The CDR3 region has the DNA TGCGCCAGCAGTGTGGAGGGGCGGGGGTCCTACGAGCAGTACTTC. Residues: CASSVEGRGSYEQYF.

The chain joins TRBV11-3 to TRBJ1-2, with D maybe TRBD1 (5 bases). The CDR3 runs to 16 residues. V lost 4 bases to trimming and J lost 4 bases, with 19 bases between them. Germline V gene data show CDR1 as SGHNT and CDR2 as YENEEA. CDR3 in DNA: TGTGCCAGCAGCTCAACCGGTGGGGCGCAAATCTATGGCTACACCTTC. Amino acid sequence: CASSSTGGAQIYGYTF.